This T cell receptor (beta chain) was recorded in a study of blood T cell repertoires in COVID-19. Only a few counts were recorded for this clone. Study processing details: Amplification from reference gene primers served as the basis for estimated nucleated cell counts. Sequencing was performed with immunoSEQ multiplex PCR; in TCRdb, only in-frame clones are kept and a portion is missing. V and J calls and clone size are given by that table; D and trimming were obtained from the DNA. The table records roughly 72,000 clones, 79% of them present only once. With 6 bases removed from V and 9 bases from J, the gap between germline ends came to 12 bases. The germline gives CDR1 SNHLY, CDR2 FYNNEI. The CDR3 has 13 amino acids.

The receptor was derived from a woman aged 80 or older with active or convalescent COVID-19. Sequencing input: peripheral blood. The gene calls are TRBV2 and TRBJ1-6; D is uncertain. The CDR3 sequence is CASRETRSSPLHF. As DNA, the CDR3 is TGTGCCAGCAGGGAGACTAGAAGTTCACCCCTCCACTTT. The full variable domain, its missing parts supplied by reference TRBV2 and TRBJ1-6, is EPEVTQTPSHQVTQMGQEVILRCVPISNHLYFYWYRQILGQKVEFLVSFYNNEISEKSEIFDDQFSVERPDGSNFTLKIRSTKLEDSAMYFCASRETRSSPLHFGNGTRLTVT.